A single TCR beta chain is shown here with its context. This sample is part of a study of blood T cell repertoires in COVID-19. In the authors' methods: Estimation of nucleated cell counts was performed using reference gene primer amplification. Repertoires were generated with immunoSEQ multiplex PCR, while TCRdb's copy carries only in-frame clones and drops some. V and J calls and clone size are those listed in that table; D and trimming were worked out from the DNA. The profile shows around 120,000 clones, 90% of them singletons. V gave up 5 bases and J gave up 0 bases; unmatched junction bases: 9. In germline, CDR1 is SGHAT, CDR2 FQNNGV. There are 18 residues in the CDR3.

The clonotype comes from a man aged 45-65 years with active COVID-19. Sequences were obtained from peripheral blood. The V and J genes are TRBV11-2 and TRBJ2-7; TRBD2 matches at 14 bases. This CDR3 reads CASSTGTSGSRGSYEQYV. The CDR3 coding sequence is TGTGCCAGCAGCACTGGGACTAGCGGGAGTAGGGGCTCCTACGAGCAGTACGTC.